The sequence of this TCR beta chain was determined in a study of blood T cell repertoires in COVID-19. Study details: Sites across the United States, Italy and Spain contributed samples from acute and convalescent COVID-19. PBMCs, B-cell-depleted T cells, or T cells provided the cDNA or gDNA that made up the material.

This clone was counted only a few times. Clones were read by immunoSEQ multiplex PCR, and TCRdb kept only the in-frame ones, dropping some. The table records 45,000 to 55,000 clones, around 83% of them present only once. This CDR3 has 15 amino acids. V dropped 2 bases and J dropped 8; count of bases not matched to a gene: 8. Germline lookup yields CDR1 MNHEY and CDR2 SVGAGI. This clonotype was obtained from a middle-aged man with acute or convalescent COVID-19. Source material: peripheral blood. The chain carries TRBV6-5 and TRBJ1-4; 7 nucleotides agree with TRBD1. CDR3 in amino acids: CASSYEPGQSEKLFF. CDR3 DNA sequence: TGTGCCAGCAGTTACGAACCGGGACAGTCGGAAAAACTGTTTTTT.